This T cell receptor (beta chain) was recorded in a study of T cell repertoires in cytomegalovirus infection. Study as a whole: Public TCR beta signatures were indicative of both CMV infection and a matching HLA type. Study results and caveats: Cumulative frequency of public TCR beta families picked out carriers of CMV plus the relevant HLA.

With 7 bases removed from V and 2 bases from J, the gap between germline ends came to 18 bases. The CDR3 consists of 16 residues. Germline V lookup: CDR1 MDHEN, CDR2 SYDVKM. This clonotype has a handful of counts. The antigen is not known. TCRdb re-called the reads through MiXCR, storing one row per CDR3 protein. The sample includes about 230,000 distinct CDR3 sequences, roughly 20% of them seen just once. V usage is TRBV28 and J usage is TRBJ1-5; no clear D. This clonotype was sampled from a human donor in good health (CMV status not recorded). Some clones in this sample may be carry-over from other donors' samples. The material sequenced was CD8+ T cells from PBMCs. CDR3 in DNA: TGTGCCAGCACCAACCCCGAGGGCGAAGGCAATCAGCCCCAGCATTTT. Encoded protein: CASTNPEGEGNQPQHF. Combining the CDR3 with reference TRBV28 and TRBJ1-5 gives the whole variable domain DVKVTQSSRYLVKRTGEKVFLECVQDMDHENMFWYRQDPGLGLRLIYFSYDVKMKEKGDIPEGYSVSREKKERFSLILESASTNQTSMYLCASTNPEGEGNQPQHFGDGTRLSIL.